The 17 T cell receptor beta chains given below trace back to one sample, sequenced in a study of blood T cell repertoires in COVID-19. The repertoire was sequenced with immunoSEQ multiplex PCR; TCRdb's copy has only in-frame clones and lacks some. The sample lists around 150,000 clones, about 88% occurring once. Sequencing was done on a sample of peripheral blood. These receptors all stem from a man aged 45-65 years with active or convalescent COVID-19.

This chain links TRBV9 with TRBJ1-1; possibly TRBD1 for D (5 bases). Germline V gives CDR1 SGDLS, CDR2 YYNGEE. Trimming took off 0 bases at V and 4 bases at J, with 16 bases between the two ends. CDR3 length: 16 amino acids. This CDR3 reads CASSVGGAGVGTEAFF. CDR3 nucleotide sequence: TGTGCCAGCAGCGTAGGTGGGGCAGGAGTGGGCACTGAAGCTTTCTTT.

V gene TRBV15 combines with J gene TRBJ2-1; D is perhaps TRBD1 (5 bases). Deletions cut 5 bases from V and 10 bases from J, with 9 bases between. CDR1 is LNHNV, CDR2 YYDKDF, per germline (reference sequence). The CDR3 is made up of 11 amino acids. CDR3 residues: CATSGAAEQFF. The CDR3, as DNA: TGTGCCACCAGCGGGGCAGCAGAGCAGTTCTTC.

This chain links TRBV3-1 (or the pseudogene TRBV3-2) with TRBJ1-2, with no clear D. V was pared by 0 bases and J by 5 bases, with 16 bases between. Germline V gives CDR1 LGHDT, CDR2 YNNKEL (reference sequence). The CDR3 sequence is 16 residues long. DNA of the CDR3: TGTGCCAGCAGCCAAGATACGAGAGGGTTAGGTTATGGCTACACCTTC. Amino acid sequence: CASSQDTRGLGYGYTF.

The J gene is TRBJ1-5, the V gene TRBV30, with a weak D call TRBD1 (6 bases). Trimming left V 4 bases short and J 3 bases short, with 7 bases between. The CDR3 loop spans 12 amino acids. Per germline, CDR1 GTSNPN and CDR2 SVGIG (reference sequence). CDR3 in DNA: TGTGCCTGGAACAGGGTCAATCAGCCCCAGCATTTT. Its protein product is CAWNRVNQPQHF.

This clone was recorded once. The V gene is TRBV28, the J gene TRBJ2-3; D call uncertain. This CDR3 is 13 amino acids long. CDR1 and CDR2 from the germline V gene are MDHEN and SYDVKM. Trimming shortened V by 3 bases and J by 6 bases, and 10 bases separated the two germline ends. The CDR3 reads CASSLRRPDTQYF. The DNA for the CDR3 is TGTGCCAGCAGTTTGAGGCGTCCCGATACGCAGTATTTT. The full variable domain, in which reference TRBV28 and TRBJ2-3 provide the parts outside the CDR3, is DVKVTQSSRYLVKRTGEKVFLECVQDMDHENMFWYRQDPGLGLRLIYFSYDVKMKEKGDIPEGYSVSREKKERFSLILESASTNQTSMYLCASSLRRPDTQYFGPGTRLTVL.

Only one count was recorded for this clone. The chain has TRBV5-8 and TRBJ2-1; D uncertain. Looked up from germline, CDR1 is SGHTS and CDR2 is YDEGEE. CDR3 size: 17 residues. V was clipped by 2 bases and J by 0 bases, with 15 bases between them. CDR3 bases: TGTGCCAGCAGCTTAAGCGCACGTTCGAGCTCCTACAATGAGCAGTTCTTC. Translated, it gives CASSLSARSSSYNEQFF.

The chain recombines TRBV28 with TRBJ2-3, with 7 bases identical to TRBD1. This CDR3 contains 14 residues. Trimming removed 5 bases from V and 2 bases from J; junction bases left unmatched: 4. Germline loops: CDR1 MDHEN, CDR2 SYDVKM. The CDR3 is CASSRDSATDTQYF. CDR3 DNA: TGTGCCAGCAGTCGGGACAGTGCCACAGATACGCAGTATTTT.

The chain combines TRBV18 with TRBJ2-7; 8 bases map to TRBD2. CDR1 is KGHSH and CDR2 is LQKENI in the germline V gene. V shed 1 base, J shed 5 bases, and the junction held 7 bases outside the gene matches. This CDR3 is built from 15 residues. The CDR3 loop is CASSPQPSGSNEQYF. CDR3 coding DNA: TGTGCCAGCTCACCACAACCCAGCGGGAGCAACGAGCAGTACTTC.

CDR3 sequence reads: CASSLSPGLLNYGYTF. Here the CDR3 DNA reads TGTGCCAGCAGCTTATCTCCAGGACTCCTTAACTATGGCTACACCTTC. The chain has TRBV7-2 and TRBJ1-2; no reliable D call. The CDR3 contains 16 residues. V lost 2 bases to trimming and J lost 1 base, with 14 bases between them. The germline gives CDR1 SGHTA, CDR2 FQGNSA.

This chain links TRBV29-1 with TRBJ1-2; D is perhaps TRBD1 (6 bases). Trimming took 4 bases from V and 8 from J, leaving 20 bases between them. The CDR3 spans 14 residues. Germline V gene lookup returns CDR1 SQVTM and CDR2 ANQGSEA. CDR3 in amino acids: CSVGQITGSGGYTF. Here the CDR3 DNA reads TGCAGCGTTGGGCAAATTACAGGGTCGGGCGGCTACACCTTC.

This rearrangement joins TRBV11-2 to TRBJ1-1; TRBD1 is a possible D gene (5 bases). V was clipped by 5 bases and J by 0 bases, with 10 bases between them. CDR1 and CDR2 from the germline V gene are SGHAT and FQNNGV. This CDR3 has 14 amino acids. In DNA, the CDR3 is TGTGCCAGCAGCGGCGGGGGGATGAACACTGAAGCTTTCTTT. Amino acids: CASSGGGMNTEAFF.

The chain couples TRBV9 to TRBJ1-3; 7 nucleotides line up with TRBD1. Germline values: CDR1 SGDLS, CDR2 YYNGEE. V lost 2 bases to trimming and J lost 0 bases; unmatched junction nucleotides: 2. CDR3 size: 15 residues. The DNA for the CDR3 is TGTGCCAGCAGCGTCGGGACAGTCTCTGGAAACACCATATATTTT. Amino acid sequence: CASSVGTVSGNTIYF.

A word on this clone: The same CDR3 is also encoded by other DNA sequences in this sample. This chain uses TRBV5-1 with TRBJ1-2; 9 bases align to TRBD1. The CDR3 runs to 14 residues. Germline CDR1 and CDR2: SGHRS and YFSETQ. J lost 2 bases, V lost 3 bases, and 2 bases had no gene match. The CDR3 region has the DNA TGCGCCAGCAGCTGGGGACAGGGAAACTATGGCTACACCTTC. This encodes CASSWGQGNYGYTF.

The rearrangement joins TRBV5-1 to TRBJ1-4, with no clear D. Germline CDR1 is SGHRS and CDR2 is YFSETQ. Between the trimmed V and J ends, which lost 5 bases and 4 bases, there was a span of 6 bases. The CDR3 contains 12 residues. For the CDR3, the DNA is TGCGCCAGCAGGTTCGGTAATGAAAAACTGTTTTTT. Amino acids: CASRFGNEKLFF.

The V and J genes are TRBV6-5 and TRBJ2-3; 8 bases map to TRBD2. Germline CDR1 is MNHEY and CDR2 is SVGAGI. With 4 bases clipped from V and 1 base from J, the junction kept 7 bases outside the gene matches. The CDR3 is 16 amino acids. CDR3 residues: CASSSPPGGGTDTQYF. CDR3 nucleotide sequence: TGTGCCAGCAGTTCCCCCCCGGGGGGGGGCACAGATACGCAGTATTTT.

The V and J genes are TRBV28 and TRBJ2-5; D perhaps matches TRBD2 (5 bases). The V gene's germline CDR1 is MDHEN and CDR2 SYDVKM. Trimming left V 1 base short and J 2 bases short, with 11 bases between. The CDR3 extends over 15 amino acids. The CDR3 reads CASSLSLANQETQYF. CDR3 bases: TGTGCCAGCAGTTTATCCCTAGCAAATCAAGAGACCCAGTACTTC.

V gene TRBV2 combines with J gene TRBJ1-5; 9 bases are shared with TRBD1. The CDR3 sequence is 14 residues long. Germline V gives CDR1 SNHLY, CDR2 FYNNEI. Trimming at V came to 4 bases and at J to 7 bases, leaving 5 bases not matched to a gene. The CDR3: CASSGGQGAQPQHF. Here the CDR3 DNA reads TGTGCCAGCAGTGGGGGACAGGGAGCCCAGCCCCAGCATTTT.